The 29 T cell receptor beta chains below were found in one sample sequenced in a study of metastatic and nonmetastatic thyroid tumors. Thyroid surgery had not been preceded by any treatment in any patient. Via MiXCR, TCRdb re-called the PCR reads. The table has roughly 34,000 clones, over 12% seen once. The sample consisted of blood. The receptors were gathered from a male donor with papillary thyroid cancer or a benign thyroid nodule (not recorded which). Some clones in this sample may be carry-over from other donors' samples.

The chain is built from TRBV20-1 and TRBJ1-5; no firm D call. The CDR3 totals 14 residues. CDR1 and CDR2 from the germline V gene are DFQATT and SNEGSKA (reference sequence). V gave up 1 base and J gave up 1 base, with 8 bases separating them. The CDR3 region is CSARGPASNQPQHF. The DNA for the CDR3 is TGCAGTGCTAGAGGGCCTGCGAGCAATCAGCCCCAGCATTTT.

Turning to this clone: A read error may explain this, as a much larger clone is one base away. The chain's CDR3 is CASSFGGRGSNQPQHF. In DNA form, the CDR3 reads TGTGCCAGCAGCTTTGGAGGCAGGGGCAGCAATCAGCCCCAGCATTTT. This chain connects TRBV5-4 to TRBJ1-5; D may be TRBD1 (6 bases). The CDR3 totals 16 residues. The germline V gene has CDR1 SGHNT and CDR2 YYREEE (reference sequence). V gave up 2 bases and J gave up 1 base, with 13 bases separating them.

This clone has only a few counts. The chain has TRBV6-1 and TRBJ1-5, with a tentative D call TRBD1 (6 bases). The V gene's germline CDR1 is MNHNS and CDR2 SASEGT. The CDR3 sequence is 15 residues long. The V end was cut by 5 bases, the J end by 2 bases, with 13 bases between. The CDR3 reads CASSRYRDCNQPQHF. CDR3 in DNA: TGTGCCAGCAGTCGGTACAGGGATTGCAATCAGCCCCAGCATTTT.

This clone has at least ten counts. This chain joins TRBV3-1 and TRBJ2-1; possible D gene TRBD1, 6 bases. The V end lost 4 bases, the J end lost 4 bases, and 17 bases lay between the germline ends. CDR1 is LGHDT, CDR2 YNNKEL, per germline (reference sequence). The length of the CDR3 is 16 residues. In DNA form, the CDR3 reads TGTGCCAGCAGCCCCAGGGGCTTGGGTGGGTACAATGAGCAGTTCTTC. Amino acid sequence: CASSPRGLGGYNEQFF.

This clone was picked up many times. The chain combines TRBV6-1 with TRBJ2-7, with D unclear. Germline V gives CDR1 MNHNS, CDR2 SASEGT. CDR3 length: 15 amino acids. V lost 5 bases, J lost 2 bases, and 16 bases lay in between. Here the CDR3 reads CASSPREVSTYEQYF. The DNA of the CDR3 is TGTGCCAGCAGTCCCCGCGAGGTTTCAACCTACGAGCAGTACTTC.

This clone has a count of ten or more. The V and J genes are TRBV6-6 and TRBJ2-3, with a tentative D call TRBD1 (6 bases). The germline CDR1 and CDR2 sequences are MNHNY and SVGAGI (reference sequence). V was pared by 2 bases and J by 0 bases, with 9 bases between. The CDR3 loop spans 15 amino acids. CDR3: CASSYATGSTDTQYF. CDR3 DNA sequence: TGTGCCAGCAGTTACGCCACAGGGAGCACAGATACGCAGTATTTT.

The chain has TRBV18 and TRBJ2-1; D may match TRBD1 or TRBD2 (5 bases each). The CDR3 length is 15 residues. V was clipped by 0 bases and J by 4 bases, with 10 bases between them. The V gene's germline CDR1 is KGHSH and CDR2 LQKENI. CDR3 protein: CASSPPGTGYNEQFF. The DNA for the CDR3 is TGTGCCAGCTCACCACCCGGGACGGGGTACAATGAGCAGTTCTTC.

Many counts were recorded for this clone. This chain links TRBV12-3 or TRBV12-4 with TRBJ1-1, with D maybe TRBD1 (6 bases). Trimming cost V 7 bases and J 2 bases, with 11 bases left between them. The CDR3 spans 13 residues. DNA for the CDR3: TGTGCCAGCAAAGTGGGGGGCAACACTGAAGCTTTCTTT. Translated: CASKVGGNTEAFF.

This clone was picked up a small number of times. This chain joins TRBV28 and TRBJ1-1; maybe TRBD1 (6 bases). V lost 7 bases and J 3 bases, leaving 15 bases between the germline ends. The CDR3 contains 14 residues. Germline lookup yields CDR1 MDHEN and CDR2 SYDVKM. In DNA, the CDR3 is TGTGCCAGCACCAAGGGGGGAGCCTACACTGAAGCTTTCTTT. Encoded protein: CASTKGGAYTEAFF.

The genes are TRBV19 and TRBJ2-7; possibly TRBD1 for D (5 bases). Germline V gives CDR1 LNHDA, CDR2 SQIVND (reference sequence). The CDR3 contains 11 residues. The germline V and J ends were trimmed by 6 bases and 7 bases, with 10 bases remaining between them. The CDR3 loop is CASRGAAEQYF. The CDR3 DNA reads as TGTGCCAGTAGAGGGGCGGCAGAGCAGTACTTC. Variable domain in full (rest from reference TRBV19 and TRBJ2-7): DGGITQSPKYLFRKEGQNVTLSCEQNLNHDAMYWYRQDPGQGLRLIYYSQIVNDFQKGDIAEGYSVSREKKESFPLTVTSAQKNPTAFYLCASRGAAEQYFGPGTRLTVT.

This clone was observed at least ten times. Being one base from a much bigger clone, this may be a read error. Other DNA sequences in this specimen translate into the identical CDR3. V is TRBV11-2 and J is TRBJ2-3; no definite D call. From germline, CDR1 is SGHAT and CDR2 FQNNGV. The V gene lost 1 base and the J gene lost 6 bases, with 11 bases spanning the gap. This CDR3 is built from 14 residues. The CDR3 protein is CASSLVVPGDTQYF. The CDR3, as DNA: TGTGCCAGCAGCTTAGTTGTCCCCGGGGATACGCAGTATTTT.

This clone was seen ten or more times. The chain carries TRBV9 and TRBJ2-3; possibly TRBD1 for D (5 bases). Trimming removed 6 bases at V and 0 bases at J, with 17 bases between. The germline V gene encodes CDR1 SGDLS and CDR2 YYNGEE. The CDR3 length is 16 residues. CDR3 bases: TGTGCCAGCACCTCAAGGGGCTTCTCTAGCACAGATACGCAGTATTTT. It translates to CASTSRGFSSTDTQYF.

The rearrangement uses TRBV2 and TRBJ1-1; 7 bases agree with TRBD1. CDR3 length: 16 amino acids. Losses at the gene ends were 2 bases for V and 6 bases for J; bases not matched to a gene: 12. The V gene's germline CDR1 is SNHLY and CDR2 FYNNEI. CDR3 bases: TGTGCCAGCAGTGAATCTACAGACAGGGACGTGTCTGAAGCTTTCTTT. Translated, it gives CASSESTDRDVSEAFF.

This clone was seen repeatedly, ten times or more. V is TRBV12-3 or TRBV12-4 and J is TRBJ2-7, with D tentatively TRBD1 or TRBD2 (5 bases each). The CDR3 covers 15 residues. Trimming stripped 3 bases from V and 1 base from J, with 13 bases between. The CDR3 sequence is CASSLGDLVSYEQYF. The CDR3 nucleotides are TGTGCCAGCAGTTTGGGGGATCTCGTGTCCTACGAGCAGTACTTC.

In regard to this clone: Relative to the germline gene, one junction end is altered; a read error may explain this. This CDR3 is also generated by other DNA sequences in the sample. This chain links TRBV28 with TRBJ1-6; TRBD1 is a possible D gene (6 bases). The CDR3 runs 14 residues. Germline CDR1 is MDHEN and CDR2 is SYDVKM. CDR3 loop: CASSVDSINSPLHF. CDR3 DNA: TGTGCCAGCAGCGTGGACAGCATTAATTCACCCCTCCACTTC.

This clone has at least ten counts. V gene TRBV19 combines with J gene TRBJ2-2; TRBD2 agrees at 8 bases. Germline-derived CDR1 and CDR2 are LNHDA and SQIVND (reference sequence). With 7 bases clipped from V and 7 bases from J, the junction kept 20 bases outside the gene matches. This CDR3 is built from 18 residues. The CDR3 coding sequence is TGTGCCAGTACCCCCCGGGGGGCGGGGGGCGGGCCGGTCGGGGAGCTGTTTTTT. As protein: CASTPRGAGGGPVGELFF.

Many counts were recorded for this clone. The genes are TRBV19 and TRBJ2-1; the match to TRBD2 covers 7 bases. The V gene's germline CDR1 is LNHDA and CDR2 SQIVND (reference sequence). This CDR3 has 15 amino acids. Trimming at V came to 5 bases and at J to 3 bases, leaving 7 bases not matched to a gene. CDR3 DNA sequence: TGTGCCAGTAGTCGAAGCGGGAAGGTCTACAATGAGCAGTTCTTC. As protein: CASSRSGKVYNEQFF.

This clone was counted ten times or more. A read error may account for a junction end that differs from germline. This chain connects TRBV30 to TRBJ2-2, with D possibly being TRBD1 or TRBD2 (7 bases each). This CDR3 is 13 amino acids long. CDR1 GTSNPN and CDR2 SVGIG come from the germline V gene (reference sequence). CDR3 in amino acids: CAWSDLPGGGLFF. The CDR3 coding sequence is TGTGCCTGGAGTGACCTCCCAGGGGGGGGGCTGTTTTTT.

In this sample, this clone turned up many times. The rearrangement joins TRBV6-6 to TRBJ2-3, with TRBD1 identical over 11 bases. This CDR3 is built from 15 residues. The V gene end was trimmed by 3 bases and the J gene end by 5 bases; junction bases not matched to a gene: 4. Germline-derived CDR1 and CDR2 are MNHNY and SVGAGI (reference sequence). This CDR3 reads CASSYGTGGLDTQYF. CDR3 nucleotides: TGTGCCAGCAGTTATGGGACAGGGGGTTTAGATACGCAGTATTTT.

This clone was detected many times. The V and J genes are TRBV20-1 and TRBJ2-5; D is possibly TRBD2 (6 bases). The germline V gene has CDR1 DFQATT and CDR2 SNEGSKA (reference sequence). The CDR3 loop spans 13 amino acids. The V end was cut by 5 bases, the J end by 7 bases, with 17 bases between. CDR3 sequence reads: CSALMTRGGTQYF. In nucleotides, the CDR3 is TGCAGTGCTCTCATGACTCGGGGAGGGACCCAGTACTTC.

This clone was picked up many times. It may be a read error: a sequence one base away is much more abundant. This sequence joins TRBV28 and TRBJ2-1; D tentatively fits TRBD1 or TRBD2 (5 bases each). This CDR3 is 14 amino acids long. Germline V gene data show CDR1 as MDHEN and CDR2 as SYDVKM. CDR3 loop: CASRDGLVVNKQFF. CDR3 sequence (DNA): TGTGCCAGCCGGGACGGGCTTGTCGTCAATAAGCAGTTCTTC.

The table lists this clone with many counts. The rearrangement joins TRBV4-1 to TRBJ2-1; D is uncertain. This CDR3 region has 17 residues. Germline V gene data show CDR1 as MGHRA and CDR2 as YSYEKL. With 4 bases removed from V and 3 bases from J, the gap between germline ends came to 19 bases. CDR3 amino acids: CASSPPKTNTLYNEQFF. The CDR3 DNA is TGCGCCAGCAGCCCGCCAAAAACTAACACCCTCTACAATGAGCAGTTCTTC.

This clone was counted only a few times. The chain couples TRBV28 to TRBJ1-4, with TRBD1 matching over 9 bases. J gave up 5 bases and V 6 bases, and 7 bases lay outside the gene matches. Germline V gene sequence: CDR1 MDHEN, CDR2 SYDVKM. This CDR3 is built from 15 residues. The CDR3 sequence is CASSLTGTGNEKLFF. As DNA, the CDR3 is TGTGCCAGCAGCTTGACCGGGACAGGGAATGAAAAACTGTTTTTT. Full variable domain (rest looked up from reference TRBV28 and TRBJ1-4): DVKVTQSSRYLVKRTGEKVFLECVQDMDHENMFWYRQDPGLGLRLIYFSYDVKMKEKGDIPEGYSVSREKKERFSLILESASTNQTSMYLCASSLTGTGNEKLFFGSGTQLSVL.

J is TRBJ2-1 and V is TRBV7-2; the D gene is possibly TRBD2 (6 bases). CDR3 length equals 15 residues. The V gene's germline CDR1 is SGHTA and CDR2 FQGNSA. V lost 6 bases to trimming and J lost 10 bases, with 22 bases between them. The CDR3 DNA reads TGTGCCAGCAGGGACTACCTGATGGATTGGGGAGAGCAGTTCTTC. As protein: CASRDYLMDWGEQFF.

The chain links TRBV9 to TRBJ2-6; D possibly corresponds to TRBD2 (6 bases). Germline V gives CDR1 SGDLS, CDR2 YYNGEE. The CDR3 contains 16 residues. V gave up 3 bases and J gave up 1 base, with 11 bases separating them. In DNA, the CDR3 is TGTGCCAGCAGCGCATCCGGGGGATCTGGGGCCAACGTCCTGACTTTC. This codes for CASSASGGSGANVLTF.

This clone was found a few times. The junction shows a germline mismatch at one end, possibly a read error. The genes are TRBV6-8 and TRBJ2-2; 8 bases fit TRBD1. The CDR3 contains 15 residues. In germline, CDR1 is MNHGY, CDR2 SAAAGT. For the CDR3, the DNA is TGTACCAGCTACGAGACAGGGGATAGCACCGGGGGACTGTTTTTT. Amino acid sequence: CTSYETGDSTGGLFF.

The table lists this clone with many counts. The chain joins TRBV6-2 or TRBV6-3 to TRBJ2-3; a possible D gene is TRBD2 (7 bases). The CDR3 covers 16 residues. Trimming stripped 4 bases from V and 5 bases from J, with 19 bases between. Germline V gene lookup returns CDR1 MNHEY and CDR2 SVGEGT. The CDR3 sequence is CASSFLGGRAIDTQYF. The CDR3 bases are TGTGCCAGCAGTTTCCTAGGGGGGAGGGCCATAGATACGCAGTATTTT.

This clone was detected many times. The genes are TRBV6-1 and TRBJ2-3; 12 positions agree with TRBD2. The junction had 4 bases not matched to a gene; V was cut back by 6 bases and J by 0 bases. CDR1 is MNHNS and CDR2 is SASEGT in the germline V gene. The CDR3 is 16 residues long. CDR3 in amino acids: CASSLGLAGSTDTQYF. The CDR3 nucleotides are TGTGCCAGCAGCCTAGGACTAGCGGGAAGCACAGATACGCAGTATTTT.

This rearrangement joins TRBV5-4 to TRBJ2-7; possibly TRBD1 for D (6 bases). CDR3 length equals 14 residues. Deletions cut 3 bases from V and 0 bases from J, with 10 bases between. Germline V gene sequence: CDR1 SGHNT, CDR2 YYREEE (reference sequence). The CDR3 loop reads CASSSTGDSYEQYF. The CDR3 DNA is TGTGCCAGCAGCTCGACAGGCGACTCCTACGAGCAGTACTTC. The variable domain in full, with the rest retrieved from reference TRBV5-4 and TRBJ2-7, is ETGVTQSPTHLIKTRGQQVTLRCSSQSGHNTVSWYQQALGQGPQFIFQYYREEENGRGNFPPRFSGLQFPNYSSELNVNALELDDSALYLCASSSTGDSYEQYFGPGTRLTVT.